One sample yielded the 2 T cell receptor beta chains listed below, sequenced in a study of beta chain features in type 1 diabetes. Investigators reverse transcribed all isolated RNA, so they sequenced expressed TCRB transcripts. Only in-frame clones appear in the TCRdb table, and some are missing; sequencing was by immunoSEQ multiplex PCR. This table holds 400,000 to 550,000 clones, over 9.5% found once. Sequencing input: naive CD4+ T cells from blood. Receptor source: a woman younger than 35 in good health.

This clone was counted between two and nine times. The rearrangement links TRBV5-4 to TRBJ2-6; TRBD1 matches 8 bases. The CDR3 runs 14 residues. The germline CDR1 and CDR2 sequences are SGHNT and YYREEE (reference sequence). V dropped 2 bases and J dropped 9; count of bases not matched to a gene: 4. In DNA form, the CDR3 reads TGTGCCAGCAGCTTACAGGGGGGTAACAACGTCCTGACTTTC. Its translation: CASSLQGGNNVLTF.

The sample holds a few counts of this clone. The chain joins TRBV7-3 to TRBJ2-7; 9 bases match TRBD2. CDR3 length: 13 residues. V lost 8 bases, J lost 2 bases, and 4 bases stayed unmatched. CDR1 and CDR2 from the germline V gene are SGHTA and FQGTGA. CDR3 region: CASALAGTYEQYF. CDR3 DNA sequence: TGTGCCAGCGCTCTAGCGGGAACCTACGAGCAGTACTTC.